Listed below are T cell receptor beta chains from one sample, sequenced in a study of OX40 agonist ivuxolimab in advanced cancers. Only in-frame clones appear in the TCRdb table, and some are missing; sequencing was by immunoSEQ multiplex PCR. The sample lists 55,000 to 80,000 clones; just over 85% were seen once. The starting material was CD4+ or CD8+ T cells sorted from blood, obtained in a trial of the OX40 agonist ivuxolimab. All receptors come from an adult with an advanced solid tumor such as melanoma, head and neck, liver or kidney cancer. CDR3s include the opening cysteine and the closing phenylalanine or tryptophan. Fields, in order: J gene, clone size, V gene, D gene, CDR3 DNA, CDR3 protein. D genes are given only for firm matches. Clone size, where shown, is once, few, many, or a class for clones that have expanded.

TRBJ2-6,-,TRBV9,TRBD1,TGTGCCAGCAGCCAGGGACAGGCGGCGGCTGGGGCCAACGTCCTGACTTTC,CASSQGQAAAGANVLTF
TRBJ1-1,-,TRBV6-5,-,TGTGCCAGCAGTTATTCGGCGAACACTGAAGCTTTCTTT,CASSYSANTEAFF
TRBJ2-2,-,TRBV27,TRBD2,TGTGCCAGCAGTAAGGGGATAGCGGGGGTTACCGGGGAGCTGTTTTTT,CASSKGIAGVTGELFF
TRBJ2-7,-,TRBV7-2,-,TGTGCCAGCAGCTCCGGACACGGACTCGAGCAGTACTTC,CASSSGHGLEQYF
TRBJ2-7,-,TRBV20-1,-,TGCAGTCCGGGGGTTGGGGCGAGACGGAGCTTC,CSPGVGARRSF
TRBJ2-2,once,TRBV2,TRBD2,TGTGCCAGCAGTGGGGCTAGCGGGGGGGCCCCCGGGGAGCTGTTTTTT,CASSGASGGAPGELFF
TRBJ1-2,-,TRBV19,-,TGTGCCAGTAGTATCCCGGGACGGGGAGGAGGCTACACCTTC,CASSIPGRGGGYTF
TRBJ2-5,-,TRBV4-1,-,TGCGCCAGCAGCCAAGATTTGGCGGGATCCTATCAAGAGACCCAGTACTTC,CASSQDLAGSYQETQYF
TRBJ2-5,-,TRBV7-2,TRBD1,TGTGCCAGCAGCTTAGTGGGGACAGGGGGCTTGGAGACCCAGTACTTC,CASSLVGTGGLETQYF
TRBJ1-5,-,TRBV6-5,-,TGTGCCAGCAGTTTACGGAACAATCAGCCCCAGCATTTT,CASSLRNNQPQHF
TRBJ2-1,-,TRBV15,-,TGTGCCACCAGGGTTGGAGTGAACAATGAGCAGTTCTTC,CATRVGVNNEQFF
TRBJ1-6,-,TRBV9,-,TGTGCCAGCAGCGAAAGAGACTCACCCCTCCACTTT,CASSERDSPLHF
TRBJ1-6,-,TRBV28,-,TGTGCCAGCAGCCTCACAGGGTGGCGAAATTCACCCCTCCACTTT,CASSLTGWRNSPLHF
TRBJ2-7,-,TRBV7-2,-,TGTGCCAGCAGCTTAGGCGGGGCTCCGGACTACGAGCAGTACTTC,CASSLGGAPDYEQYF
TRBJ1-1,-,TRBV7-5,-,TGTGTCAGAAGCTTGTCCACCGGGGGGGCCCGAGTACCGAACACTGAAGCTTTCTTT,CVRSLSTGGARVPNTEAFF
TRBJ1-6,-,TRBV18,-,TGTGCCAGCTCACCGGGGGTTAACTATTCACCCCTCCACTTT,CASSPGVNYSPLHF
TRBJ1-1,-,TRBV25-1,-,TGTGCCAGCAGTGATAGGGACACTGAAGCTTTCTTT,CASSDRDTEAFF
TRBJ2-1,-,TRBV9,TRBD2,TGTGCCAGCAGCGTAGGCGGGGGGGCGGCCAATGAGCAGTTCTTC,CASSVGGGAANEQFF
TRBJ1-5,-,TRBV4-2,-,TGTGCCAGCAGCTCGATCCGTGGGGGCAATCAGCCCCAGCATTTT,CASSSIRGGNQPQHF
TRBJ1-6,-,TRBV7-3,-,TGTGCCAGCAGCTCGCCCCACAGCCTTAATTCACCCCTCCACTTT,CASSSPHSLNSPLHF
TRBJ2-4,-,TRBV9,-,TGTGCCAGCAGCCCGAGACCTGGGGGGAACATTCAGTACTTC,CASSPRPGGNIQYF
TRBJ1-4,-,TRBV7-2,-,TGTGCCAGCAGCTTTGGATCAACTAATGAAAAACTGTTTTTT,CASSFGSTNEKLFF
TRBJ1-1,-,TRBV6-6,-,TGTGCCAGCAGTTACTCGGGGGGCACTGAAGCTTTCTTT,CASSYSGGTEAFF
TRBJ1-1,-,TRBV19,TRBD1,TGTGCCAGCAGTATAGGGGGCGCGGCCACTGAAGCTTTCTTT,CASSIGGAATEAFF
TRBJ1-5,-,TRBV2,TRBD1,TGTGCCAGCAGTACACAGGGGATAAATCAGCCCCAGCATTTT,CASSTQGINQPQHF
TRBJ1-5,few,TRBV6-1,-,TGTGCCAGCAGTGAATCCAGCAATCAGCCCCAGCATTTT,CASSESSNQPQHF
TRBJ2-2,once,TRBV28,TRBD1,TGTGCCAGCAGTTTATTCGGGCAGGGGGCAAACACCGGGGAGCTGTTTTTT,CASSLFGQGANTGELFF
TRBJ2-1,-,TRBV19,-,TGTGCCAGTAGTAGGGAAGGTTTCTCCTACAATGAGCAGTTCTTC,CASSREGFSYNEQFF
TRBJ2-1,-,TRBV15,-,TGTGCCACCAGCAGAGCCTCCCAAGAGCAGTTCTTC,CATSRASQEQFF
TRBJ2-2,-,TRBV6-1,TRBD2,TGTGCCAGCAGTGGTTTAACTAGCGGGGCAATCAACACCGGGGAGCTGTTTTTT,CASSGLTSGAINTGELFF
TRBJ1-5,-,TRBV7-2,-,TGTGCCAGCAGCTTAGGGTGGCGGTGGCATTTT,CASSLGWRWHF
TRBJ1-4,-,TRBV19,TRBD1,TGTGCCAGTAGTATTCGACAGGGCGAAAAACTGTTTTTT,CASSIRQGEKLFF
TRBJ2-7,once,TRBV10-3,-,TGTGCCATCAGGGAAGGGGGGGGTAGCGTCGAGCAGTACTTC,CAIREGGGSVEQYF
TRBJ1-5,-,TRBV19,-,TGTGCCAGTAGTATGGCGGATCAGCCCCAGCATTTT,CASSMADQPQHF
TRBJ2-7,-,TRBV9,-,TGTGCCAGCGGAGGGGGGATGGGCTACGAGCAGTACTTC,CASGGGMGYEQYF
TRBJ2-3,once,TRBV19,TRBD2,TGTGCCAGTTCTGGTCCCCAGCGGGGGTCCACAGATACGCAGTATTTT,CASSGPQRGSTDTQYF
TRBJ1-6,-,TRBV6-5,TRBD1,TGTGCCAGCAGAAAGACAGGGGATTCACCCCTCCACTTT,CASRKTGDSPLHF
TRBJ1-5,few,TRBV19,-,TGTGCCAGTCATAGGGGGGCCACTCAGCCCCAGCATTTT,CASHRGATQPQHF
TRBJ2-7,-,TRBV2,-,TGTGCCAGCAGTCCGACCTCCTACGAGCAGTACTTC,CASSPTSYEQYF
TRBJ2-5,-,TRBV7-2,-,TGTGCCAGCAGCTGGGGAGGTAGCGACCAAGAGACCCAGTACTTC,CASSWGGSDQETQYF
TRBJ1-2,-,TRBV12-5,-,TGTGCTAGTGGTTTGGTATTGGGCAGGGTTGGGATATCTGGCTACACCTTC,CASGLVLGRVGISGYTF
TRBJ2-3,-,TRBV6-1,TRBD1,TGTGCCAGCACCCCGGGACAGGGGGCAGATACGCAGTATTTT,CASTPGQGADTQYF
TRBJ1-6,-,TRBV4-3,TRBD1,TGCGCCAGCAGCCGAGGGGACAGGGAAACTCCACCCCTCCACTTT,CASSRGDRETPPLHF
TRBJ1-1,once,TRBV4-1,-,TGCGCCAGCAGCCAAGGTATTCTGGGACGTCGGGTGAACACTGAAGCTTTCTTT,CASSQGILGRRVNTEAFF
TRBJ1-1,-,TRBV18,-,TGTGCCAGCTCGCCAGGGGTACTGAACACTGAAGCTTTCTTT,CASSPGVLNTEAFF
TRBJ1-2,-,TRBV19,-,TGTGCCAGTAGCTCCTGGGGGGAAGCTAACTATGGCTACACCTTC,CASSSWGEANYGYTF
TRBJ1-1,once,TRBV28,-,TGTGCCAGCATAACAGACCTGGGGACCCTCTCTGAAGCTTTCTTT,CASITDLGTLSEAFF
TRBJ1-5,-,TRBV30,-,TGTGCCTCGGGGGGCCCCGGGGATCAGCCCCAGCATTTT,CASGGPGDQPQHF
TRBJ2-2,-,TRBV4-2,-,TGTGCCAGCAGCCAAGGCAGTCCAGCCTTGTCCGGGGAGCTGTTTTTT,CASSQGSPALSGELFF
TRBJ2-7,-,TRBV6-5,-,TGTGCCAGCAGTTCCAGGGTATCGACCGAGCAGTACTTC,CASSSRVSTEQYF
TRBJ1-1,-,TRBV11-2,-,TGTGCCAGCAGCTTTACCGGAAATATGAACACTGAAGCTTTCTTT,CASSFTGNMNTEAFF